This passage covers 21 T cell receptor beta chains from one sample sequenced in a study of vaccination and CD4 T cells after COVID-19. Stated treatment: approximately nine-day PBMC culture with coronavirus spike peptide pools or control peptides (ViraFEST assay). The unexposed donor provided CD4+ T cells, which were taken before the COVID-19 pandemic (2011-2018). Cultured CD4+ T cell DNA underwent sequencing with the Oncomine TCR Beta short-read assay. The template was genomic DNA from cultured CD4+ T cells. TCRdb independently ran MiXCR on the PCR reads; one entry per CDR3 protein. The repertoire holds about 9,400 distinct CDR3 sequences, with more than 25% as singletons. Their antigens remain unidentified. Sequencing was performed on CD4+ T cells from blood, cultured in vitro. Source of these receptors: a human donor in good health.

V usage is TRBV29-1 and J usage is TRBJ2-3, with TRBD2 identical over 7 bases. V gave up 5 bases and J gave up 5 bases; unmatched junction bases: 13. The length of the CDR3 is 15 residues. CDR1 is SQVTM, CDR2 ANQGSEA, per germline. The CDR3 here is CSVKWRGGRGDTQYF. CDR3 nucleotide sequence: TGCAGCGTTAAGTGGAGGGGCGGGAGAGGAGATACGCAGTATTTT.

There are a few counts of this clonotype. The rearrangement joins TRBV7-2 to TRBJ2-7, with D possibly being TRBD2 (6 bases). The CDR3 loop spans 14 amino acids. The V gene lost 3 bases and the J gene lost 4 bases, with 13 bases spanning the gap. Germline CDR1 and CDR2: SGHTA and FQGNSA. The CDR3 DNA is TGTGCCAGCAGCTTTGGGGGAGGAGGGTACGAGCAGTACTTC. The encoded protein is CASSFGGGGYEQYF.

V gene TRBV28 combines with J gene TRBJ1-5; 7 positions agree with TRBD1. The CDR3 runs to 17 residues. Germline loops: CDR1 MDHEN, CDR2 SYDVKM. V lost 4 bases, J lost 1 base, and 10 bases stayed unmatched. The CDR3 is CASSSVWTGGSNQPQHF. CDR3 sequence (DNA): TGTGCCAGCAGTTCGGTCTGGACAGGTGGGAGCAATCAGCCCCAGCATTTT.

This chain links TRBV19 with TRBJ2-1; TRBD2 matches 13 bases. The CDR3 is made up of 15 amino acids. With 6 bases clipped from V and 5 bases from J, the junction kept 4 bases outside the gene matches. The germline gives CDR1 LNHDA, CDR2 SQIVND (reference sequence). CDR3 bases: TGTGCCAGTAGAGGACTAGCGGGAGTACACAATGAGCAGTTCTTC. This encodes CASRGLAGVHNEQFF.

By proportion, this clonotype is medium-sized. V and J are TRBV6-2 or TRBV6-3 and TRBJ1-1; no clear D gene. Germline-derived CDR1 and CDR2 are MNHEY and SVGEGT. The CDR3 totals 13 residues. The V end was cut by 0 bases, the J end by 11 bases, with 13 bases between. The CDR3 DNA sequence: TGTGCCAGCAGTTACTCGATAGGCCGTATGGCTTTCTTT. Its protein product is CASSYSIGRMAFF.

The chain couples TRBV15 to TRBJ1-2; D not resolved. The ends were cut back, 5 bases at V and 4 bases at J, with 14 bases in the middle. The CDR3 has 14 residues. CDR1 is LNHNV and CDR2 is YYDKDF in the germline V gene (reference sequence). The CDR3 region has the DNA TGTGCCACCAGCCCACGGAAAGGGAGCTATGGCTACACCTTC. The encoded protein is CATSPRKGSYGYTF.

The CDR3 here is CSARVYSGPDTDTQYF. CDR3 nucleotides: TGCAGTGCTAGAGTATATAGCGGACCAGACACAGATACGCAGTATTTT. The rearrangement uses TRBV20-1 and TRBJ2-3; D may be TRBD2 (6 bases). The CDR3 covers 16 residues. V lost 1 base to trimming and J lost 2 bases, with 16 bases between them. Germline loops: CDR1 DFQATT, CDR2 SNEGSKA (reference sequence).

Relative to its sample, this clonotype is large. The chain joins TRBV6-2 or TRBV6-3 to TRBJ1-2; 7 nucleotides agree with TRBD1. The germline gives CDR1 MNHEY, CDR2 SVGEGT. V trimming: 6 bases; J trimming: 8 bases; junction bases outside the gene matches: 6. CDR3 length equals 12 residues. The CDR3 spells CASRQTGSGYTF. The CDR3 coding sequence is TGTGCCAGCAGACAGACAGGGAGCGGCTACACCTTC.

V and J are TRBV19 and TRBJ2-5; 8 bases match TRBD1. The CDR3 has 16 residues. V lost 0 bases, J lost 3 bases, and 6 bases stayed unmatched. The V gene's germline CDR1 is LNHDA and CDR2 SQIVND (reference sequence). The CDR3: CASSIDPDRAEETQYF. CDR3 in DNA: TGTGCCAGTAGTATAGACCCGGACAGGGCGGAAGAGACCCAGTACTTC.

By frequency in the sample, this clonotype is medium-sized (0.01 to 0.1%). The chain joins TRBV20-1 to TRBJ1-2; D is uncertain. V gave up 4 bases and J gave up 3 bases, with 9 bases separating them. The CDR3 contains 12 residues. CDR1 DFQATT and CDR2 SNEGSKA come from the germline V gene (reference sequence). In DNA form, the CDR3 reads TGCAGTGCTACAGGACGGCACTATGGCTACACCTTC. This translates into CSATGRHYGYTF.

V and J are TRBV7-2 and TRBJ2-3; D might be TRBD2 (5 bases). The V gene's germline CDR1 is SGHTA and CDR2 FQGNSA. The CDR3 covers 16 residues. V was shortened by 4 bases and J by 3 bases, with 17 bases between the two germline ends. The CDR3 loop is CASSSLRGMGTDTQYF. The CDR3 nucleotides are TGTGCCAGCAGCTCCCTACGGGGAATGGGGACAGATACGCAGTATTTT.

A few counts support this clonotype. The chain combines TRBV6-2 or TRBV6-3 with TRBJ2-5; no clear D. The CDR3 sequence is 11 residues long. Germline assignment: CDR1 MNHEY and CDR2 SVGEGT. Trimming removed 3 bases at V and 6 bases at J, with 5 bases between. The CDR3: CASSYMKTQYF. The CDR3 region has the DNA TGTGCCAGCAGTTATATGAAGACCCAGTACTTC.

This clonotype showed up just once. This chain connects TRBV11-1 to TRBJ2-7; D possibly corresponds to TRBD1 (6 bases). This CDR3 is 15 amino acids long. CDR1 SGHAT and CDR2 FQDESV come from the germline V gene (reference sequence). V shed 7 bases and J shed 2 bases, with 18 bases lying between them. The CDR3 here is CASTNNPGAAYEQYF. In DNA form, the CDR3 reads TGTGCCAGCACCAATAACCCAGGGGCCGCCTACGAGCAGTACTTC.

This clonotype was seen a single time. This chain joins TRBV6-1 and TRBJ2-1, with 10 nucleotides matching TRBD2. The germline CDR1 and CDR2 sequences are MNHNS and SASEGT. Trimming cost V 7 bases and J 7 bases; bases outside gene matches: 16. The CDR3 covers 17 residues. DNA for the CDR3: TGTGCCAGCACCACGGCTAGCGGGAGTCTGTTTTGGAATGAGCAGTTCTTC. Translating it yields CASTTASGSLFWNEQFF.

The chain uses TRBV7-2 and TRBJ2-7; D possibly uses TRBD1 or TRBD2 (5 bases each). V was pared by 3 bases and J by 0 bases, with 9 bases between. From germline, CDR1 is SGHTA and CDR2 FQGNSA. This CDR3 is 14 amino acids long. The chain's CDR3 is CASSFAGGSYEQYF. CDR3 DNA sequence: TGTGCCAGCAGCTTCGCTGGGGGCTCCTACGAGCAGTACTTC.

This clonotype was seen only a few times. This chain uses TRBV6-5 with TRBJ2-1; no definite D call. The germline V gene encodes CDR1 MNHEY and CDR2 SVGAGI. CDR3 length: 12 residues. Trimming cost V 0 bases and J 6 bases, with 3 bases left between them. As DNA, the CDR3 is TGTGCCAGCAGTTACTCGCTCAATGAGCAGTTCTTC. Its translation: CASSYSLNEQFF.

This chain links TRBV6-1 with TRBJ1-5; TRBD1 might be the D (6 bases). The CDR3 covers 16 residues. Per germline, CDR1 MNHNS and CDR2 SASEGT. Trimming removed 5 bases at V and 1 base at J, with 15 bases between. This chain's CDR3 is CASSPRGGSSNQPQHF. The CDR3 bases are TGTGCCAGCAGTCCCAGGGGAGGGAGCAGCAATCAGCCCCAGCATTTT.

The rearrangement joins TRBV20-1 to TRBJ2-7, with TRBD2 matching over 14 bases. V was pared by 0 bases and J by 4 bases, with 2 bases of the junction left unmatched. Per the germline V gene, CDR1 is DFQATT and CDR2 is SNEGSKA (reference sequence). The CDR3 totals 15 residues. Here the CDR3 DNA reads TGCAGTGCTAGAGATGGGACTAGCGGGAGTTACGAGCAGTACTTC. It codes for CSARDGTSGSYEQYF.

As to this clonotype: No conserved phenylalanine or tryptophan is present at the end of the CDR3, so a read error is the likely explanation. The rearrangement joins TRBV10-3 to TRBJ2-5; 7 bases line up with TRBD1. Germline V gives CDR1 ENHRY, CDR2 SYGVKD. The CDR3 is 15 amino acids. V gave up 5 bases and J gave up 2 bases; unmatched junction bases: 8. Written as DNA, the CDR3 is TGTGCCATCAGTCCCTTAGGACAGGAACAAGAGACCCAGTACCTC. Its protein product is CAISPLGQEQETQYL.

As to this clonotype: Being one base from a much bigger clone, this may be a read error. The CDR3 bases are TGCAGTGCTAGAAAGACAGTTAGTAGCAATCAGCCCCGGCATTTT. It codes for CSARKTVSSNQPRHF. The chain uses TRBV20-1 and TRBJ1-5; maybe TRBD1 (5 bases). CDR1 and CDR2 from the germline V gene are DFQATT and SNEGSKA (reference sequence). The CDR3 consists of 15 residues.

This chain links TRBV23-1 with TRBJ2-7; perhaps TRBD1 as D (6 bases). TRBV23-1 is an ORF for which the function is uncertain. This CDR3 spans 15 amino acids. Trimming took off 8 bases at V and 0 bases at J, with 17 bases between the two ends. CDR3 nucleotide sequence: TGCGCCAGCCACAACCCAGGGGCCCTCTCCTACGAGCAGTACTTC. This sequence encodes CASHNPGALSYEQYF.